The text below deals with one T cell receptor (beta chain). Its antigen is still unknown. Base qualities are missing; no much larger clone stands one base away. This sample was taken from a study of T cells in tuberculosis (dated by TCRdb to the late 2010s). The study in broad terms: The study combined CD1B tetramers and high-throughput TCR immunosequencing to characterize T cells specific for the mycobacterial lipid antigen glucose monomycolate (GMM). IGRA-negative adolescents, IGRA-positive adolescents with latent tuberculosis and adults with active tuberculosis, roughly ten per group, were compared in a South African clinical cohort. PBMC from active tuberculosis patients were archived either before standard anti-tuberculosis treatment began or within 7 days of the start of that treatment.

What the work shows at the level of the full study, not this receptor alone: The smaller NN-distances in active tuberculosis patients were driven in part by shorter CDR3-alpha lengths, while the difference seen for TCR-beta was not statistically significant. An accuracy of more than 80% (AUROC around 0.87) was reached by a classifier using the diverse GMM-specific repertoire, compared with more than 65% accuracy when GEM motif frequencies were used. Clinical samples were selected based on which cryopreserved specimens were available, and the active tuberculosis cases were adults whereas the controls were adolescents. Compared with IGRA-negative controls, TCR-alpha repertoires from active tuberculosis had smaller mean NN-distances to GMM-specific TCRs, which suggests that these TCRs underwent clonal expansion.

The time point label corresponds to: new active TB diagnosis, blood taken before or within 7 days of starting treatment. The active tuberculosis patients were newly diagnosed, HIV-seronegative South African adults aged 18 years or older. Confirmation of active tuberculosis was obtained by positive sputum smear microscopy and/or positive M. tuberculosis culture. Unsorted cryopreserved PBMC were immunosequenced, covering on average about 100,000 T cells per clinical donor. The trim is 4 bases for V and 7 bases for J, with a gap of 3 bases between the germline ends. CDR1 and CDR2 (SGHKS, YYEKEE) derive from the germline V gene (reference sequence). Taken from cysteine to phenylalanine, the CDR3 has 11 residues. Kept here is only the CDR3 DNA, which spans 33 bases and is read in frame from base 1. The immunoSEQ multiplex PCR assay was used to generate TCR libraries, with TCR-beta and/or TCR-alpha/delta assays applied to each sample. Amplified TCR libraries were sequenced on the Illumina high-throughput platform. As for the authors' bioinformatics: Clustering and dimensionality reduction relied on pairwise TCRdist distances among GMM-specific receptors from T cells that were either sorted ex vivo or expanded in vitro. Each clinical repertoire received a mean NN-distance score, defined as the average TCRdist to the nearest 10% of tetramer-positive reference sequences. To compute GEM TCR motif frequency, the fraction of unique TCRs matching known GEM sequences by V/J usage and CDR3 length was calculated. Active tuberculosis was classified by linear discriminant analysis with leave-one-out cross-validation, implemented in scikit-learn. The source is immuneACCESS, and TCRdb retained only in-frame sequences with V and J called. Part of the clones is not carried over; for the studies checked, unresolved V genes explain less than half of this, and the remainder is unexplained. V and J calls and clone size are copied from that table; D and trimming were computed from the DNA. The sample profile shows about 40,000 clones; around 94% of them were found once. Clones ranked in the top ten supply about 4.1% of the sample.

The sequence was obtained from an adult with tuberculosis. The material was PBMCs, obtained at tuberculosis diagnosis. The chain is encoded by TRBV5-5 joined to TRBJ1-6; the D gene remains uncertain. The sequence in DNA is TGTGCCAGCAGCCAGAATTCACCCCTCCACTTT. It encodes CASSQNSPLHF.